This paragraph covers one TCR beta chain sequence. Its matching antigen is unknown. V was shortened by 3 bases and J by 6 bases, with 9 bases between the two germline ends. Germline assignment: CDR1 SGHVS and CDR2 FNYEAQ. The CDR3 runs to 14 residues. The table came from immunoSEQ multiplex PCR; TCRdb's copy has only in-frame clones and leaves some out. The sample has approximately 98,000 clones; about 70% are singletons. These data are taken from a study of shared clonotypes between healthy human individuals. Points from the study as a whole: Clonotype sharing among donors likely depends on sequencing depth. Naive CD4 clonotypes were shared across several donors at 4.5% to 6%.

The chain couples TRBV7-6 to TRBJ1-6; D call uncertain. Source material: memory CD8+ T cells sorted from blood. Subset here: CD45RO+ cells pooled with CCR7-negative TemRA cells. The TCR sequence derives from a woman aged 25 to 39 in good health. The CDR3 spells CASSLASANSPLHF. CDR3 nucleotides: TGTGCCAGCAGCTTGGCGTCAGCTAATTCACCCCTCCACTTT. The full variable domain, completed using reference TRBV7-6 and TRBJ1-6, is GAGVSQSPRYKVTKRGQDVALRCDPISGHVSLYWYRQALGQGPEFLTYFNYEAQQDKSGLPNDRFSAERPEGSISTLTIQRTEQRDSAMYRCASSLASANSPLHFGNGTRLTVT.